Presented here are 27 T cell receptor beta chains from one specimen sequenced in a study of breast tumors, draining lymph nodes, adjacent tissues. Samples came from axillary lymph nodes draining the breast cancer. TCRdb reanalysed the multiplex PCR reads using MiXCR and keeps one entry per CDR3 protein. Of about 130,000 distinct CDR3 sequences listed, 21% were seen once; the top ten hold 2.2%. The sample comprised axillary lymph node tissue. These receptors came from a female donor with breast cancer. Some clones in this sample may be carry-over from other donors' samples.

The chain couples TRBV27 to TRBJ2-7, with TRBD2 identical over 10 bases. Trimming cost V 5 bases and J 1 base; bases outside gene matches: 14. The CDR3 consists of 18 residues. Germline V lookup: CDR1 MNHEY, CDR2 SMNVEV (reference sequence). Here the CDR3 reads CASSLKPGLAEGSYEQYF. CDR3 in DNA: TGTGCCAGCAGTCTAAAACCCGGACTAGCGGAGGGGTCCTACGAGCAGTACTTC.

This clonotype has at least ten counts. V gene TRBV27 combines with J gene TRBJ1-2; 7 positions agree with TRBD1. Per the germline V gene, CDR1 is MNHEY and CDR2 is SMNVEV (reference sequence). CDR3 length equals 16 residues. The V segment lost 2 bases and the J segment 0 bases; nucleotides outside the gene matches: 6. This CDR3 is CASSLGGDSSNYGYTF. The CDR3 DNA reads TGTGCCAGCAGTTTAGGGGGGGACAGTTCTAACTATGGCTACACCTTC.

This clonotype came up many times. The chain couples TRBV5-1 to TRBJ2-1; either TRBD1 or TRBD2 may supply D (5 bases each). Per germline, CDR1 SGHRS and CDR2 YFSETQ. V shed 4 bases and J shed 5 bases, with 13 bases lying between them. There are 14 residues in the CDR3. As DNA, the CDR3 is TGCGCCAGCAGCGGGACCGGGACCAACAATGAGCAGTTCTTC. Protein product: CASSGTGTNNEQFF.

Comment on this clonotype: A read error may explain this, as a much larger clone is one base away. V and J are TRBV29-1 and TRBJ1-3, with a tentative D call TRBD1 (5 bases). From germline, CDR1 is SQVTM and CDR2 ANQGSEA. The V end lost 6 bases, the J end lost 0 bases, and 12 bases lay between the germline ends. This CDR3 is built from 14 residues. The CDR3 bases are TGCAGCGTCTGGGGCGGAAGCTCTGGAAACACCATATATTTT. Its translation: CSVWGGSSGNTIYF.

This clonotype showed up many times. The rearrangement uses TRBV2 and TRBJ2-6, with D perhaps TRBD1 or TRBD2 (5 bases each). This CDR3 spans 16 amino acids. Germline CDR1 and CDR2: SNHLY and FYNNEI. V was clipped by 4 bases and J by 2 bases, with 12 bases between them. CDR3 loop: CASSGEGLPGANVLTF. The CDR3 nucleotides are TGTGCCAGCAGTGGTGAGGGGCTCCCTGGGGCCAACGTCCTGACTTTC.

This clonotype was counted many times. The rearrangement uses TRBV6-1 and TRBJ1-5; D uncertain. This CDR3 contains 14 residues. The V gene's germline CDR1 is MNHNS and CDR2 SASEGT. Trimming pared 4 bases from V and 5 bases from J, leaving 12 bases between. CDR3 bases: TGTGCCAGCAGTGCGAAACGGACTTATCAGCCCCAGCATTTT. This gives the protein CASSAKRTYQPQHF.

Many counts were recorded for this clonotype. The rearrangement joins TRBV20-1 to TRBJ2-3, with D hard to call. The CDR3 runs to 14 residues. Germline CDR1 is DFQATT and CDR2 is SNEGSKA (reference sequence). Trimming took 0 bases from V and 1 from J, leaving 8 bases between them. CDR3 residues: CSARDVSRTDTQYF. In DNA form, the CDR3 reads TGCAGTGCTAGAGATGTTAGCCGCACAGATACGCAGTATTTT.

This clonotype showed up many times. The CDR3 is CASGYPGTSGIYEQYF. As DNA, the CDR3 is TGTGCCAGTGGGTACCCGGGGACTAGCGGGATTTACGAGCAGTACTTC. The V and J genes are TRBV27 and TRBJ2-7; the match to TRBD2 covers 13 bases. The CDR3 has 16 amino acids. The V segment lost 9 bases and the J segment 4 bases; nucleotides outside the gene matches: 12. CDR1 is MNHEY and CDR2 is SMNVEV in the germline V gene (reference sequence).

The gene calls are TRBV5-5 and TRBJ2-1; 12 bases fit TRBD2. The ends lost 3 bases at V and 8 bases at J; junction bases unmatched: 6. Germline assignment: CDR1 SGHKS and CDR2 YYEKEE (reference sequence). The CDR3 contains 15 residues. CDR3: CASSWRTSGIHEQFF. The CDR3 nucleotides are TGTGCCAGCAGCTGGAGGACTAGCGGGATACATGAGCAGTTCTTC.

Regarding this clonotype: A clone one base away is much larger, so this may be a read error. J is TRBJ2-5 and V is TRBV30; D is perhaps TRBD2 (6 bases). Trimming left V 0 bases short and J 9 bases short, with 14 bases between. The CDR3 is 13 amino acids. Germline loops: CDR1 GTSNPN, CDR2 SVGIG (reference sequence). CDR3: CAWSVNSWEAQYF. The CDR3, as DNA: TGTGCCTGGAGTGTTAACAGTTGGGAGGCCCAGTACTTC.

For this clonotype: A much more abundant neighbour one base away suggests this may be a read error. The chain has TRBV24-1 and TRBJ2-1, with D perhaps matching TRBD2 (6 bases). The CDR3 consists of 17 residues. The germline V gene has CDR1 KGHDR and CDR2 SFDVKD. The CDR3 DNA reads as TGTGCCACCAGTACGGGAGCTAGACCCGGGGCCTACCATGAGCAGTTCTTC. Translating it yields CATSTGARPGAYHEQFF.

This clonotype was found a few times. Here the CDR3 DNA reads TGCGCCAGCAGCCAAGAAGGCTCTGGGGCCAACGTCCTGACTTTC. This gives the protein CASSQEGSGANVLTF. The chain uses TRBV4-1 and TRBJ2-6; D is undetermined. Germline CDR1 is MGHRA and CDR2 is YSYEKL. V lost 0 bases and J lost 0, with 3 bases in between. The CDR3 is 15 amino acids.

This clonotype was seen ten or more times. The rearrangement uses TRBV7-2 and TRBJ2-7; 9 bases are a match to TRBD2. Germline V CDR1 and CDR2: SGHTA, FQGNSA. Trimming removed 4 bases from V and 6 bases from J; junction bases left unmatched: 4. This CDR3 has 13 residues. CDR3 amino acids: CASSSSGKGEQYF. The DNA of the CDR3 is TGTGCCAGCAGCTCTAGCGGGAAGGGCGAGCAGTACTTC. The whole variable domain, filled in from reference TRBV7-2 and TRBJ2-7, reads GAGVSQSPSNKVTEKGKDVELRCDPISGHTALYWYRQSLGQGLEFLIYFQGNSAPDKSGLPSDRFSAERTGGSVSTLTIQRTQQEDSAVYLCASSSSGKGEQYFGPGTRLTVT.

In this sample, this clonotype turned up many times. This rearrangement joins TRBV29-1 to TRBJ1-1, with D tentatively TRBD1 (5 bases). Trimming removed 7 bases from V and 0 bases from J, with 9 bases in between. Germline loops: CDR1 SQVTM, CDR2 ANQGSEA. This CDR3 has 12 amino acids. The CDR3 region is CSGGRVNTEAFF. CDR3 coding DNA: TGCAGCGGTGGCAGGGTGAACACTGAAGCTTTCTTT.

This clonotype was recorded at least ten times. The genes are TRBV19 and TRBJ2-7, with D possibly being TRBD2 (5 bases). V shed 4 bases and J shed 2 bases, with 12 bases lying between them. In germline, CDR1 is LNHDA, CDR2 SQIVND (reference sequence). The CDR3 length is 14 residues. The CDR3 reads CASSTAGHTYEQYF. In DNA, the CDR3 is TGTGCCAGTAGTACCGCGGGCCACACCTACGAGCAGTACTTC. The full variable domain, with the rest looked up from reference TRBV19 and TRBJ2-7, is DGGITQSPKYLFRKEGQNVTLSCEQNLNHDAMYWYRQDPGQGLRLIYYSQIVNDFQKGDIAEGYSVSREKKESFPLTVTSAQKNPTAFYLCASSTAGHTYEQYFGPGTRLTVT.

On this clonotype itself: With a much larger clone just one base away, this may be a read error. J is TRBJ2-2 and V is TRBV20-1; D possibly corresponds to TRBD1 (6 bases). Germline V gene data show CDR1 as DFQATT and CDR2 as SNEGSKA (reference sequence). This CDR3 is 16 amino acids long. DNA for the CDR3: TGCGGTGCTAGCCCCTTGGGGGCGTGGGGAGCCGGGGAGCTGTTTTTT. This gives the protein CGASPLGAWGAGELFF.

This clonotype has at least ten counts. The chain employs TRBV4-1 and TRBJ2-7; the match to TRBD1 covers 8 bases. Losses at the gene ends were 4 bases for V and 4 bases for J; bases not matched to a gene: 9. The CDR3 runs to 15 residues. The V gene's germline CDR1 is MGHRA and CDR2 YSYEKL. CDR3 loop: CASSPSAGGTYEQYF. The DNA of the CDR3 is TGCGCCAGCAGCCCGAGTGCAGGGGGCACGTACGAGCAGTACTTC.

This clonotype was seen many times. This sequence joins TRBV12-3 or TRBV12-4 and TRBJ2-2; D not resolved. Trimming removed 1 base from V and 1 base from J, with 4 bases in between. This CDR3 spans 14 amino acids. CDR3 nucleotide sequence: TGTGCCAGCAGTTTAGGTTTGAACACCGGGGAGCTGTTTTTT. Residues: CASSLGLNTGELFF.

This clonotype was observed at least ten times. This chain connects TRBV9 to TRBJ2-1; TRBD1 matches at 9 bases. Germline CDR1 is SGDLS and CDR2 is YYNGEE. This CDR3 region has 17 residues. V shed 3 bases and J 1 base; nucleotides not matched to a gene: 8. CDR3 sequence: CASSDPGDRDSYNEQFF. The CDR3 region has the DNA TGTGCCAGCAGCGACCCCGGGGACAGGGATTCCTACAATGAGCAGTTCTTC.

Concerning this clonotype: A read error is possible here, since a much larger clone lies one base away. The chain is built from TRBV12-3 or TRBV12-4 and TRBJ2-7; D is possibly TRBD2 (5 bases). The CDR3 runs to 16 residues. In nucleotides, the CDR3 is TGTGCCAGCAGTGACCGGCGGACTCAGAGCTCCAACGAGCAGTACTTC. Residues: CASSDRRTQSSNEQYF.

The gene calls are TRBV3-1 and TRBJ1-2, with TRBD1 as a possible D gene (6 bases). The germline CDR1 and CDR2 sequences are LGHDT and YNNKEL (reference sequence). V was pared by 0 bases and J by 7 bases, with 12 bases between. The CDR3 totals 14 residues. The chain's CDR3 is CASSQDYSRGGYTF. The CDR3 coding sequence is TGTGCCAGCAGCCAAGATTACTCCAGGGGTGGCTACACCTTC.

This clonotype was recorded many times. This sequence joins TRBV3-1 and TRBJ2-1; D call uncertain. The germline V gene encodes CDR1 LGHDT and CDR2 YNNKEL (reference sequence). The CDR3 extends over 15 amino acids. V dropped 6 bases and J dropped 3 bases, with 15 bases sitting between them. The CDR3 loop reads CASRLGRAGYNEQFF. The CDR3 region has the DNA TGTGCCAGCAGACTCGGCCGGGCTGGCTACAATGAGCAGTTCTTC.

This clonotype has a count of ten or more. This chain connects TRBV7-3 to TRBJ2-2; D is perhaps TRBD2 (5 bases). Between the trimmed V and J ends, which lost 5 bases and 5 bases, there was a span of 12 bases. This CDR3 region has 14 residues. The germline gives CDR1 SGHTA, CDR2 FQGTGA. The CDR3 nucleotides are TGTGCCAGCAGCGCCGGAACGGGGACCGGGGAGCTGTTTTTT. Amino acid sequence: CASSAGTGTGELFF.

This clonotype was observed at least ten times. The rearrangement uses TRBV15 and TRBJ2-2, with D perhaps given as TRBD1 or TRBD2 (5 bases each). This CDR3 is 16 amino acids long. The germline V gene has CDR1 LNHNV and CDR2 YYDKDF (reference sequence). The germline V and J ends were trimmed by 0 bases and 4 bases, with 12 bases remaining between them. This chain's CDR3 is CATSRERGVVTGELFF. The CDR3, as DNA: TGTGCCACCAGCAGAGAAAGGGGAGTGGTCACCGGGGAGCTGTTTTTT.

This clonotype was observed at least ten times. The chain joins TRBV18 to TRBJ2-7, with 16 nucleotides matching TRBD2. The V gene end was trimmed by 5 bases and the J gene end by 0 bases; junction bases not matched to a gene: 7. Germline V gene lookup returns CDR1 KGHSH and CDR2 LQKENI. CDR3 length: 18 residues. The CDR3 spells CASSSGLAGGPGSYEQYF. CDR3 sequence (DNA): TGTGCCAGCTCATCGGGACTAGCGGGAGGGCCGGGCTCCTACGAGCAGTACTTC.

This clonotype has ten or more counts. The gene calls are TRBV7-3 and TRBJ2-1; the D gene is possibly TRBD2 (5 bases). The V gene's germline CDR1 is SGHTA and CDR2 FQGTGA. The CDR3 loop spans 15 amino acids. The V gene lost 5 bases and the J gene lost 6 bases, with 17 bases spanning the gap. In DNA form, the CDR3 reads TGTGCCAGCAGCCCTGGGGAGAGGGCGGGCAATGAGCAGTTCTTC. Protein product: CASSPGERAGNEQFF.

At least ten counts were recorded for this clonotype. The chain carries TRBV24-1 and TRBJ1-2; TRBD1 matches at 9 bases. The CDR3 consists of 16 residues. Germline V gene sequence: CDR1 KGHDR, CDR2 SFDVKD. Trimming cost V 4 bases and J 1 base; bases outside gene matches: 6. In DNA, the CDR3 is TGTGCCACCAGTGACCCCGGGACAGGGTATAACTATGGCTACACCTTC. Its protein is CATSDPGTGYNYGYTF.